The present TCR beta chain was sequenced within a study of cytomegalovirus exposure and HLA in healthy donors. The overall study: Tens of millions of unique TCR sequences came from HLA-typed donors in an early release. General study findings and limits: Some V segments, including TRBV6-2 and TRBV6-3, were excluded as indistinguishable. Analysis was carried out at a later point, and it linked a missense DCLRE1C variant to TCR beta V- and J-gene trimming.

Trimming at V came to 5 bases and at J to 5 bases, leaving 8 bases not matched to a gene. The CDR3 has 14 amino acids. Comment on this clone: The antigen is not known.

While unrecorded immune exposures were likely, the donors were nominally healthy when sampled. PCR was performed using 60 Vbeta and 13 Jbeta primers. Clones were sequenced by immunoSEQ multiplex PCR, and TCRdb holds only the in-frame ones, with some missing. The table records about 140,000 clones, approximately 80% of them present only once. The sequenced material came from PBMCs. This chain links TRBV5-3 with TRBJ2-7; the match to TRBD1 covers 9 bases. TRBV5-3 is an open reading frame, and its role is uncertain. The clonotype originates from a man aged 45-65 years in good health and CMV-seronegative. The CDR3 bases are TGTGCCAGAAGTTTCCGGGACAGGGTCAACGAGCAGTACTTC. Its translation: CARSFRDRVNEQYF.